Listed below are T cell receptor beta chains from one sample, sequenced in a study of blood T cell repertoires in COVID-19. Repertoires were generated with immunoSEQ multiplex PCR, while TCRdb's copy carries only in-frame clones and drops some. The sample consists of approximately 100,000 clones, 80% to 90% of them appearing once. The source material was peripheral blood. Every receptor here comes from a woman in her 30s with acute or convalescent COVID-19. The CDR3 runs from the conserved cysteine through the conserved F or W. D genes are given only for firm matches. Size values are once, few and many counts, or a class for expanded clones, and some rows have none.

cdr3_length	v_call	clone_size	j_call	d_call	cdr3_nt	cdr3_aa
15	TRBV27	-	TRBJ2-1	-	TGTGCCAGCAGATCATTACAGGGATCCTACAATGAGCAGTTCTTC	CASRSLQGSYNEQFF
10	TRBV20-1	-	TRBJ2-1	-	TGCAGTGCTACATACAATGAGCAGTTCTTC	CSATYNEQFF
15	TRBV19	-	TRBJ1-2	-	TGTGCCAGTAGTATACAGGTGGGAGCTAACTATGGCTACACCTTC	CASSIQVGANYGYTF
13	TRBV18	-	TRBJ1-1	TRBD1	TGTGCCAGCACACAGGGGGAAGGGACTGAAGCTTTCTTT	CASTQGEGTEAFF
14	TRBV5-1	-	TRBJ1-2	TRBD1	TGCGCCAGCAGAAGGGGACAGGGGAACTATGGCTACACCTTC	CASRRGQGNYGYTF
15	TRBV3-1/TRBV3-2	-	TRBJ1-2	TRBD1	TGTGCCAGCAGGGAGTCGACAGGGGGATCCTATGGCTACACCTTC	CASRESTGGSYGYTF
13	TRBV30	-	TRBJ1-2	TRBD1	TGTGCCCTAACCAGGGGACAGAACTATGGCTACACCTTC	CALTRGQNYGYTF
16	TRBV4-1	once	TRBJ2-3	-	TGCGCCAGCAGCCCTGGGTGGGGGACTAGCACAGATACGCAGTATTTT	CASSPGWGTSTDTQYF
15	TRBV15	-	TRBJ1-1	-	TGTGCCACCAGCCTCCATAGATCACCAGATGACGGGGCTTTCTTT	CATSLHRSPDDGAFF
14	TRBV5-1	-	TRBJ2-1	TRBD2	TGCGCCAGCAAGACTAGCGGGGGGGCCGGAGAGCAGTTCTTC	CASKTSGGAGEQFF
15	TRBV5-1	-	TRBJ1-2	-	TGCGCCAGCAGGGACCCGGGCGGGACCCTCTATGGCTACACCTTC	CASRDPGGTLYGYTF
15	TRBV19	-	TRBJ2-7	-	TGTGCCAGTAGTCCCGCCGGCGGGCACTCCTACGAGCAGTACTTC	CASSPAGGHSYEQYF
15	TRBV5-1	-	TRBJ1-4	TRBD1	TGCGCCAGCAGCTTTACGACAGGGGGCGATGAAAAACTGTTTTTT	CASSFTTGGDEKLFF
8	TRBV12-5	-	TRBJ2-7	-	TGTGCTAGTGGTCCTCCCCCCTTC	CASGPPPF
13	TRBV14	-	TRBJ2-7	-	TGTGCCAGCAGCCAAGATTTTGGGACACAGCAGTACTTC	CASSQDFGTQQYF
13	TRBV12-3/TRBV12-4	once	TRBJ2-4	TRBD1	TGTGCCAGCAGTTTACAGGGGGCTGACATTCAGTACTTC	CASSLQGADIQYF
14	TRBV5-8	-	TRBJ1-1	-	TGTGCCAGCAGCTTTCTGATAGGGGACACTGAAGCTTTCTTT	CASSFLIGDTEAFF
19	TRBV18	-	TRBJ1-4	TRBD1	TGTGCCAGCTCACCAGCGACAGGGGGCACGAAGAGAACTAATGAAAAACTGTTTTTT	CASSPATGGTKRTNEKLFF
15	TRBV28	-	TRBJ1-2	TRBD1	TGTGCCAGCAGTTTGGTCCTCGGGGACAGGGATGGCTACACCTTC	CASSLVLGDRDGYTF
14	TRBV7-8	-	TRBJ1-1	-	TGTGCCAGCAGCTGGGGCGGGAGGGTCACTGAAGCTTTCTTT	CASSWGGRVTEAFF
14	TRBV5-1	-	TRBJ1-1	-	TGCGCCAGCAGCATCGACAGGCCGAACACTGAAGCTTTCTTT	CASSIDRPNTEAFF
14	TRBV30	-	TRBJ1-6	-	TGTGCCTGGAGTAGCGGGCTCTTGGATTCACCCCTCCACTTT	CAWSSGLLDSPLHF
14	TRBV2	once	TRBJ1-1	TRBD1	TGTGCCAGCAGAGGTGGACAGGGGAGAGCTGAAGCTTTCTTT	CASRGGQGRAEAFF
13	TRBV6-5	-	TRBJ2-1	TRBD1	TGTGCCAGCAGTTTCTTGGGACAGCCCGAGCAGTTCTTC	CASSFLGQPEQFF
15	TRBV3-1/TRBV3-2	-	TRBJ2-5	-	TGTGCCAGCAGCCAGCGACAGCCTATACAAGAGACCCAGTACTTC	CASSQRQPIQETQYF
12	TRBV11-3	-	TRBJ1-1	-	TGTGCCAGTGCACAGGGTGGGACTGAAGCTTTCTTT	CASAQGGTEAFF
14	TRBV11-2	-	TRBJ1-6	-	TGTGCCAGCACCGCCGCGGGGACCGGTTCACCCCTCCACTTT	CASTAAGTGSPLHF
14	TRBV2	-	TRBJ2-5	TRBD2	TGTGCCAGCGCCTCGCGGGGGGGCGAAGAGACCCAGTACTTC	CASASRGGEETQYF
15	TRBV5-1	-	TRBJ2-4	-	TGCGCCAGCAGCTTGGTTGTCGGAGCCAAAAACATTCAGTACTTC	CASSLVVGAKNIQYF
12	TRBV28	-	TRBJ1-5	-	TGTGCCAGCAATCTAAGTAATCGCCCCCAGCATTTT	CASNLSNRPQHF
15	TRBV28	-	TRBJ2-7	-	TGTGCCAGCAGTTTAACGGGGGGCATAGCCTACGAGCAGTACTTC	CASSLTGGIAYEQYF
16	TRBV7-9	-	TRBJ2-5	-	TGTGCCAGCAGCGCGTCGGCTAGTCTTTATCAAGAGACCCAGTACTTC	CASSASASLYQETQYF
13	TRBV3-1/TRBV3-2	once	TRBJ1-1	TRBD1	TGTGCCAGCAGCCAGTACAGGGGGACTGAAGCTTTCTTT	CASSQYRGTEAFF
13	TRBV14	-	TRBJ1-2	-	TGTGCCAGCAGCCAAACCAAAGGGAGCGGCTACACCTTC	CASSQTKGSGYTF
14	TRBV5-1	-	TRBJ2-2	-	TGCGCCAGCAGCTCCGACAGGACTTCCGGGGAGCTGTTTTTT	CASSSDRTSGELFF
11	TRBV2	-	TRBJ1-1	TRBD1	TGTGCCACCCCCGGGACAGAGGAAGCTTTCTTT	CATPGTEEAFF
14	TRBV6-5	-	TRBJ2-7	-	TGTGCCAGCAGCGTAACCCAGGGGGGCTACGAGCAGTACTTC	CASSVTQGGYEQYF
15	TRBV13	-	TRBJ2-2	-	TGTGCCAGCAGCTTTGGGACACTGAACACCGGGGAGCTGTTTTTT	CASSFGTLNTGELFF
12	TRBV12-3/TRBV12-4	-	TRBJ2-7	TRBD2	TGTGCCAGCAGTTTGGGGAGGGCCGAGCAGTACTTC	CASSLGRAEQYF
17	TRBV4-1	-	TRBJ1-2	-	TGCGCCAGCAGCCAAGAAGGTGTAGGGACTACGAACTATGGCTACACCTTC	CASSQEGVGTTNYGYTF